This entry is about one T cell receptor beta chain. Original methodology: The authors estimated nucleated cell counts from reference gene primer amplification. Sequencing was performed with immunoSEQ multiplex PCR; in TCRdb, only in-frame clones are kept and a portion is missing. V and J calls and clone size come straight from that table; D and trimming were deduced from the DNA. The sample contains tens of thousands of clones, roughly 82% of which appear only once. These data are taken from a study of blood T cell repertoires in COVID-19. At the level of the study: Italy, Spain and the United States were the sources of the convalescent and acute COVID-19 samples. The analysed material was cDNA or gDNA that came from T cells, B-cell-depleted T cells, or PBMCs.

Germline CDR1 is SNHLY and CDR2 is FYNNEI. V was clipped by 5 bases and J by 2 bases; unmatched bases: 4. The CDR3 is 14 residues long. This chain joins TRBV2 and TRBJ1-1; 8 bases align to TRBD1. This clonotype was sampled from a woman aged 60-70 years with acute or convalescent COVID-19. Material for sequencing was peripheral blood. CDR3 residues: CASSYGQGNTEAFF. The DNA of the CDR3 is TGTGCCAGCAGTTACGGACAGGGAAACACTGAAGCTTTCTTT.